The 5 T cell receptor beta chains below all came from one sample that was sequenced in a study of CD8+ T cells in alopecia areata. The treatment is: oral pan-JAK inhibitor, 5-10 mg twice daily. Investigators isolated RNA and reverse transcribed it into cDNA to act as the sequencing template. The data were produced by immunoSEQ multiplex PCR, yet TCRdb's version contains in-frame clones alone and is incomplete. The repertoire consists of more than 95,000 clones, with approximately 57% occurring once and the leading ten covering 5% to 7%. The source was CD4+ T cells sorted from blood, collected at week 4, from a patient treated with tofacitinib. The source is a human donor with alopecia areata.

The chain links TRBV5-4 to TRBJ2-2; D is undetermined. Germline CDR1 reads SGHNT; CDR2 reads YYREEE (reference sequence). The CDR3 is 13 amino acids. V lost 4 bases to trimming and J lost 1 base, with 5 bases between them. CDR3 loop: CASSEQNTGELFF. In DNA form, the CDR3 reads TGTGCCAGCAGCGAGCAGAACACCGGGGAGCTGTTTTTT.

In the case of this clone: This same CDR3 is encoded by further DNA sequences in the sample. The V gene is TRBV20-1, the J gene TRBJ2-5, with D hard to call. Trimming shortened V by 6 bases and J by 5 bases, and 10 bases separated the two germline ends. Germline V lookup: CDR1 DFQATT, CDR2 SNEGSKA (reference sequence). CDR3 size: 11 residues. This CDR3 reads CSATKRETQYF. In nucleotides, the CDR3 is TGCAGTGCGACAAAGAGGGAGACCCAGTACTTC.

V usage is TRBV4-3 and J usage is TRBJ2-4, with 9 bases that match TRBD1. V gave up 1 base and J gave up 9 bases; unmatched junction bases: 4. The CDR3 has 14 amino acids. Germline CDR1 LGHNA, CDR2 YSLEER. DNA for the CDR3: TGCGCCAGCAGCCAAGGGACAGGGGTCGGCATTCAGTACTTC. It encodes CASSQGTGVGIQYF.

The chain combines TRBV15 with TRBJ2-2; 7 nucleotides line up with TRBD1. The CDR3 has 15 residues. The V gene's germline CDR1 is LNHNV and CDR2 YYDKDF (reference sequence). The J segment lost 1 base and the V segment lost 1 base, leaving 0 bases of the junction unmatched. In DNA, the CDR3 is TGTGCCACCAGCAGAGGACAGGGGAACACCGGGGAGCTGTTTTTT. Its translation is CATSRGQGNTGELFF.

The chain joins TRBV10-3 to TRBJ1-2; D might be TRBD1 (5 bases). Germline V CDR1 and CDR2: ENHRY, SYGVKD. V was clipped by 10 bases and J by 6 bases, with 21 bases between them. This CDR3 region has 14 residues. This CDR3 reads CATQGSQSVNGYTF. Written as DNA, the CDR3 is TGTGCCACGCAGGGTTCTCAGTCGGTAAATGGCTACACCTTC.